This T cell receptor (beta chain) was captured in a study of blood T cells in healthy people across ages. Across the study: In model experiments, template switching was able to capture about one barcoded beta molecule for every two T cells that were present.

Looked up from germline, CDR1 is SGHRS and CDR2 is YFSETQ. V was pared by 5 bases and J by 5 bases, with 13 bases of the junction left unmatched. The CDR3 loop spans 17 amino acids. Then a second PCR, running about 6 to 12 cycles, was carried out with a sample-barcoded 5' primer and a J-beta primer mix. Each cDNA molecule was tagged by a template-switch adaptor with 12 random nucleotides. TCRdb re-called the 5' RACE reads with MiXCR, one entry per CDR3 protein. The sample consists of just under 900,000 distinct CDR3 sequences, 25% to 35% of them appearing once. The sequence came from a woman of 80 years or more in good health. The chain combines TRBV5-1 with TRBJ2-5; 12 bases map to TRBD2. The sample consisted of blood. DNA for the CDR3: TGCGCCAGCAGAAAACCTCGGACTAGCGGGATAGGGGAGACCCAGTACTTC. Protein product: CASRKPRTSGIGETQYF.